This TCR beta chain was sequenced during a study of blood T cell repertoires in COVID-19 (TCRdb year 2020). Describing the broader study: Samples covering the acute and convalescent phases of COVID-19 were provided by collaborators in the United States, Italy and Spain. A de-identified subject ID, COVID-19 status, age in years and sex were almost always included in the sample metadata. The samples were drawn from the first 160 participants of the ongoing ImmuneRACE study and from over 950 subjects provided by 6 global collaborators. A freely available public database, intended as a resource for researchers studying the immune response to SARS-CoV-2, is where the repertoires were released. Subjects who had been exposed to COVID-19, were actively infected with it, or had recovered from it provided the deeply sampled blood TCRbeta repertoires that made up the dataset. Where HLA class I and class II types were available, the types were taken from metadata supplied by the sample provider, not from assay-based typing. The material from the prospective study consisted of cDNA or gDNA derived from T cells, B-cell-depleted T cells, or PBMCs. Overall results and qualifications from the work: The quantity of clinical and demographic metadata differed by source and by participant and was supplied without curation.

The collaborating institutions used their own protocols to collect whole blood in K2EDTA tubes. For TCRbeta analysis, collaborator samples were shipped as frozen whole blood, as isolated PBMCs, or as DNA extracted from either sample type. From the cysteine up to the phenylalanine, the CDR3 has a length of 15 residues. The only DNA kept is the CDR3, 45 bases in frame from the first base. The germline V gene sets CDR1 to KGHSH and CDR2 to LQKENI. Germline trimming: 2 bases from V, 8 bases from J; junction bases outside gene matches: 6. TCRbeta CDR3 regions were amplified from genomic DNA using the immunoSEQ Assay, a bias-controlled multiplex PCR. The paper's processing steps were these. The number of nucleated cells in each sample was estimated from the amplification of reference gene primers within the assay. To quantify the absolute abundance of each unique TCRbeta CDR3 rearrangement, sequence reads were collapsed and filtered. Productive Simpson clonality was computed per sample as the square root of Simpson's diversity index over productive rearrangements. TCRdb's version of the immuneACCESS table is confined to in-frame rearrangements and falls short of the full clone set. An unresolved V gene accounts for under half of the shortfall where checked; the remainder is of unknown origin. V and J calls and clone size follow that table, whereas D and trimming were derived from the DNA. Recorded for this sample are roughly 150,000 clones; around 82% of them occurred a single time. Of the sample, 10% to 13% is held by the ten largest clones.

This clone was seen a single time. There is no known antigen for this receptor. There are no base qualities to consult, and no much larger clone falls within one base. The sample taken for sequencing was peripheral blood. The source of this sequence is an elderly woman with active or convalescent COVID-19. The sequence links TRBV18 to TRBJ1-4, with TRBD1 identical over 9 junction bases. The CDR3 reads as follows: CASSPGGTGNEKLFF. The sequenced DNA is TGTGCCAGCTCACCAGGTGGGACAGGGAACGAAAAACTGTTTTTT.